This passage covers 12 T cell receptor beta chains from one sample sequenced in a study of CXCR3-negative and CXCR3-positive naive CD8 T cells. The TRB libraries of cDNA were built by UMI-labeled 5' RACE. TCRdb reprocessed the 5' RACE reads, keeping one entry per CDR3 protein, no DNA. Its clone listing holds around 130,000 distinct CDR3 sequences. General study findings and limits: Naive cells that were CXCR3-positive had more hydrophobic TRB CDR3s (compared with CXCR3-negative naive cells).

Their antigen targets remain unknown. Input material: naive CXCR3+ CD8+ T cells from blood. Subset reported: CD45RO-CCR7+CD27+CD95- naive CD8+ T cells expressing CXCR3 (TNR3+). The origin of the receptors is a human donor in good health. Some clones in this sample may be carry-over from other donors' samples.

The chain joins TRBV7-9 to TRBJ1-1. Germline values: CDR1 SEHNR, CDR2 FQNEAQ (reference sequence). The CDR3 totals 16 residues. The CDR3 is CASSLARGLMNTEAFF.

CDR3 in amino acids: CASSATHTGSYGYTF. The gene calls are TRBV2 and TRBJ1-2; the D gene TCRdb calls, TRBD1, cannot be checked with no DNA. The CDR3 has 15 amino acids. Looked up from germline, CDR1 is SNHLY and CDR2 is FYNNEI.

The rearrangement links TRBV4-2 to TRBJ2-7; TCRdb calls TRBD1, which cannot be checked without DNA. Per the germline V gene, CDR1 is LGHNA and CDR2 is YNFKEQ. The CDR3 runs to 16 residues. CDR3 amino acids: CASSPEGAGLSYEQYF.

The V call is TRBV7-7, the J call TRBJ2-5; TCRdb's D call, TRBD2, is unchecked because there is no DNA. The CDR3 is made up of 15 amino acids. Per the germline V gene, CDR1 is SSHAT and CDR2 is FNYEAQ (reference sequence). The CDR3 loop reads CASSLGLAGSNEQYF.

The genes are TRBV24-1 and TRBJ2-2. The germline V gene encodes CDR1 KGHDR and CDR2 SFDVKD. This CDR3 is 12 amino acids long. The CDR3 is CATTRVTGELFF.

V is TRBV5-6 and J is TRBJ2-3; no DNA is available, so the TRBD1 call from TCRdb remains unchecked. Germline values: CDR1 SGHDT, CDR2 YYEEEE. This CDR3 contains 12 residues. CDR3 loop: CASSPGLDTQYF.

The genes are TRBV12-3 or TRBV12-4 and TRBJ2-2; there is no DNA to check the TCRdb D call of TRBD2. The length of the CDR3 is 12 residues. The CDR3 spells CASSLLGRELFF.

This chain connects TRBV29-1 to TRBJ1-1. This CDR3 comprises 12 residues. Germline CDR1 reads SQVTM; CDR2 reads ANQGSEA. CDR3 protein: CSFSNGGTEAFF.

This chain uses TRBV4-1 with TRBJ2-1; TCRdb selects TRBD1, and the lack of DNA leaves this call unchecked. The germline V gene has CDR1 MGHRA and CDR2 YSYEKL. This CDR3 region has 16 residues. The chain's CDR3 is CASSPTWGGARDEQFF.

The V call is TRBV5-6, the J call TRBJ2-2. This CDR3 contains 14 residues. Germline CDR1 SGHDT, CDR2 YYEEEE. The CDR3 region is CASSLAQLTGELFF.

CDR3 residues: CASSRESRVGSSYEQYF. The chain uses TRBV21-1 and TRBJ2-7; TCRdb proposes TRBD1, but this gene call is untestable without DNA. TRBV21-1 is deemed a pseudogene. CDR3 length equals 17 residues.

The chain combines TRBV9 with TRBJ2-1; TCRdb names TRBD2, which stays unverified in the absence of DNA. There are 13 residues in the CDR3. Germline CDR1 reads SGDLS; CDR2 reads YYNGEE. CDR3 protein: CASSPVLAGLQFF.